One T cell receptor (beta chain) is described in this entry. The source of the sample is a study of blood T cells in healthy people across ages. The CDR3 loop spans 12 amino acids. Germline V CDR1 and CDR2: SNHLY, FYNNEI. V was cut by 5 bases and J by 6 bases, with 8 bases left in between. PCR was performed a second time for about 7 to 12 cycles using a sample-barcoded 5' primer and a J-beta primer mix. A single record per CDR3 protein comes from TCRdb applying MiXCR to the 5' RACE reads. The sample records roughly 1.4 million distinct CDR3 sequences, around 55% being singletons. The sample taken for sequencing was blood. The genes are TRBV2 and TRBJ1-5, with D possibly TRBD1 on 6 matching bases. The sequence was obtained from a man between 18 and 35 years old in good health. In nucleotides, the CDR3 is TGTGCCAGCAGTAACAGGGTTCAGCCCCAGCATTTT. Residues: CASSNRVQPQHF.